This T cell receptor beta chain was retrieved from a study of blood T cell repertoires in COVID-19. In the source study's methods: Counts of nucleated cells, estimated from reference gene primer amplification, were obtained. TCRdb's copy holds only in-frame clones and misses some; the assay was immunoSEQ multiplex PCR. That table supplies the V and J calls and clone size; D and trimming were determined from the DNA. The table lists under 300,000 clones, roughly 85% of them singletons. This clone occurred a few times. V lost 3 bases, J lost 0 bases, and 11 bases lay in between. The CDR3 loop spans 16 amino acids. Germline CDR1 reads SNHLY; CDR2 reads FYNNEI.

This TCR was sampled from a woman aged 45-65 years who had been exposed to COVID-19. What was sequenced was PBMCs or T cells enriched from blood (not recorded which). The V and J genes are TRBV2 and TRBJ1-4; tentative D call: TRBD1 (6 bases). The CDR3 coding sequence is TGTGCCAGCAGTGAGCAGGGGCCGCCAACTAATGAAAAACTGTTTTTT. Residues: CASSEQGPPTNEKLFF.